This entry is about one T cell receptor beta chain. Losses at the gene ends were 3 bases for V and 7 bases for J; bases not matched to a gene: 5. CDR3 length: 14 residues. The germline CDR1 and CDR2 sequences are LNHNV and YYDKDF (reference sequence). These data belong to a study of PD-L1 blockade in urothelial cancer. Study summary: The researchers analyzed blood 3 weeks (second dose) and 6 weeks after treatment start.

Method: immunoSEQ multiplex PCR; TCRdb's copy keeps in-frame clones and lacks some. The repertoire includes 50,000 or so clones, about 68% of them detected once, and roughly 4% sits in the top ten. Time point meaning: pretreatment peripheral blood. The sample in question was PBMCs, obtained around atezolizumab (anti-PD-L1) treatment. This receptor was taken from an older man with urothelial cancer. V is TRBV15 and J is TRBJ2-1, with 8 bases matching TRBD2. The CDR3 loop is CATSSRTSLNEQFF. The CDR3 DNA reads TGTGCCACCAGCAGTAGGACTAGCCTAAATGAGCAGTTCTTC.